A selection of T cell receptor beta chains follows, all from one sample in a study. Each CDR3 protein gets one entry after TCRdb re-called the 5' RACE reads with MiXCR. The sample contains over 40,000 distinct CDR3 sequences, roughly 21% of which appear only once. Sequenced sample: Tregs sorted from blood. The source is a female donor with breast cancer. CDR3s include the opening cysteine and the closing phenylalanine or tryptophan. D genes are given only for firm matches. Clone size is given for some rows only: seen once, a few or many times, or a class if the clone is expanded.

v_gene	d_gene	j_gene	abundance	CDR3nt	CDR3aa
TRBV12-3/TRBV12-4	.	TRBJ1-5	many	TGTGCCAGTTCCGCGACCAATCAGCCCCAGCATTTT	CASSATNQPQHF
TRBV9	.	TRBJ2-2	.	TGTGCCAGTCGACAGGTCGCGAACACCGGGGAGCTGTTTTTT	CASRQVANTGELFF
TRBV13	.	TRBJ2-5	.	TGTGCCAGCAGCTCCCGAGAAATGGCCTTTGAGACCCAGTACTTC	CASSSREMAFETQYF
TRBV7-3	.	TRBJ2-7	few	TGTGCCAGCAGCTTAAGTTGGGGGCCCTCCTACGAGCAGTACTTC	CASSLSWGPSYEQYF
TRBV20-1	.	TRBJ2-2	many	TGCAGTGCTAGAGACCCGCTGGCCGGGAACACCGGGGAGCTGTTTTTT	CSARDPLAGNTGELFF
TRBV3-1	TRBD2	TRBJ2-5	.	TGTGCCAGCAGCCTGGGACTAGCGAGTGTCTTGGAGACCCAGTACTTC	CASSLGLASVLETQYF
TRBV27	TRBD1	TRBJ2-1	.	TGTGCCAGCAGTTCATGGGAACCGGGACAGGGGTACAATGAGCAGTTCTTC	CASSSWEPGQGYNEQFF
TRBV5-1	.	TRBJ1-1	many	TGCGCCAGCAGCTTGGAGGGGCTGGCTGAAGCTTTCTTT	CASSLEGLAEAFF
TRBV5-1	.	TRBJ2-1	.	TGCGCCAGCAGCCTACGCAGGGGCCGTGCGTACAATGAGCAGTTCTTC	CASSLRRGRAYNEQFF
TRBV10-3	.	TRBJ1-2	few	TGTGCCACGACAGATAACTATGGCTACACCTTC	CATTDNYGYTF
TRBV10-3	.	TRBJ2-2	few	TGTGCCACCGAATCAGACCAGAAGAACACCGGGGAGCTGTTTTTT	CATESDQKNTGELFF
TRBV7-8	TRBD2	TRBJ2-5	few	TGTGCCAGCAGCACCCGACTAGCGGGAGAGGGGGAGACCCAGTACTTC	CASSTRLAGEGETQYF
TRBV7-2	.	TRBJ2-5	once	TGTGCCAGCAGCTTATTTCGTTCACCTAAGGGACAAGAGACCCAGTACTTC	CASSLFRSPKGQETQYF
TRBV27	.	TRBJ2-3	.	TGTGCCAGCAGTATAGGACAGCCCTTCACAGATACGCAGTATTTT	CASSIGQPFTDTQYF
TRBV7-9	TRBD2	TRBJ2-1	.	TGTGCCAGCAATAGCGGGAGGAGTTACAATGAGCAGTTCTTC	CASNSGRSYNEQFF
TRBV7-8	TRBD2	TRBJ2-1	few	TGTGCCAGCAGTCCCGGGGAGGGAATATGCAATGAGCAGTTCTTC	CASSPGEGICNEQFF
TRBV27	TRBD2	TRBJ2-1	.	TGTGCCAGCAGTTGGTCCCCGACTAGCGGAAAACTCAATGAGCAGTTCTTC	CASSWSPTSGKLNEQFF
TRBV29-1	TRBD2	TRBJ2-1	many	TGCAGCGTGGTGTATAGCGGGAGGGCGACCTACAATGAGCAGTTCTTC	CSVVYSGRATYNEQFF
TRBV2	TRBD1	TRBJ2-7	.	TGTGCCAGCGCCAGACAGGGCTACGAGCAGTACTTC	CASARQGYEQYF
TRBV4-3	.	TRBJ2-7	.	TGCGCCAGCAGCCAATCTATAGGTATGGCGACGAGTAAATACGAGCAGTACTTC	CASSQSIGMATSKYEQYF
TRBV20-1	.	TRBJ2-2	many	TGCAGTGCTAGGCTTCTATTGGGCCTAAAGGGTCGGGACACCGGGGAGCTGTTTTTT	CSARLLLGLKGRDTGELFF
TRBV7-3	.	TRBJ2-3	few	TGTGCCAGCAGCTTAAACGGTGGCAGGGACGATACGCAGTATTTT	CASSLNGGRDDTQYF
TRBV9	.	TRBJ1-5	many	TGTGCCAGCAGCAGGGATTTGTGGCAGCCCCAGCATTTT	CASSRDLWQPQHF
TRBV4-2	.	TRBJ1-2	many	TGTGCCAGCAGCCACGGGACCAATCTTCTTGGGGACTATGGCTACACCTTC	CASSHGTNLLGDYGYTF
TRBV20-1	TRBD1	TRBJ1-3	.	TGCAGTGCAGGACAGGGATATGGAAACACCATATATTTT	CSAGQGYGNTIYF
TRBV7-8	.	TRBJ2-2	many	TGTGCCAGCAGCTCACTAGTTCTAAATCTGGCGGGCACCGGGGAGCTGTTTTTT	CASSSLVLNLAGTGELFF
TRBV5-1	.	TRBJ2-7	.	TGCGCCAGCAGCTTGGTGTCACCGAGCTCCTACGAGCAGTACTTC	CASSLVSPSSYEQYF
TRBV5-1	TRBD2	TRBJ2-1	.	TGCGCCAGCAGCCACAGGACTAGCGGGAGTCGGGCGACCTACAATGAGCAGTTCTTC	CASSHRTSGSRATYNEQFF
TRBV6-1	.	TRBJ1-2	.	TGCGCCTGCAGTGAAGATCTGGGGGTGAACTATGGCTACACCTTC	CACSEDLGVNYGYTF
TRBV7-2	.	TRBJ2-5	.	TGTGCCAGCAGCGTTAGTGGCGGGACCTCCGGAGAGACCCAGTACTTC	CASSVSGGTSGETQYF
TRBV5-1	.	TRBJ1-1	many	TGCGCCAGCAGCACTGGTCAGGGAGATGCTTTCTTT	CASSTGQGDAFF
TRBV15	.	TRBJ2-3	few	TGTGCCACCAGCAGAGGCGGAGATACGCAGTATTTT	CATSRGGDTQYF
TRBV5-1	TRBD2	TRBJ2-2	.	TGCGCCAGCCGATCCCGGGACTACAGCACCGGGGAGCTGTTTTTT	CASRSRDYSTGELFF
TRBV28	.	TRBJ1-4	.	TGTGCCAGCAGCACCCGGACTGGTGAAAAACTGTTTTTT	CASSTRTGEKLFF
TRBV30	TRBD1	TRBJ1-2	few	TGTGCCTGGAGTGCCCCCGGACAGGCCGCCTATGGCTACACCTTC	CAWSAPGQAAYGYTF
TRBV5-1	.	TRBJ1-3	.	TGCGCCAGCAGCTTGGGCGGGACCAGCTCTGGAAACACCATATATTTT	CASSLGGTSSGNTIYF
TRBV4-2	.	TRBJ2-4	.	TGTGCCAGCAGCCAAGATTCTATGGGGCGGCTAGCCAAAAACATTCAGTACTTC	CASSQDSMGRLAKNIQYF
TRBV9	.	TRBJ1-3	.	TGTGCCAGCAGCGACGGAGTTTCTGGAAACACCATATATTTT	CASSDGVSGNTIYF
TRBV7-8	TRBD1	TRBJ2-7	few	TGTGCCAGCAGCATCGGACAGGCGGCCTACGAGCAGTACTTC	CASSIGQAAYEQYF
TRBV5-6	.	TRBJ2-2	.	TGTGCCAGCCATTCAGGAACCGGGGAGCTGTTTTTT	CASHSGTGELFF
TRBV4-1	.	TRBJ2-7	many	TGCGCCAGCAGCCAAGGAACCGGCGAGGAGCAGTACTTC	CASSQGTGEEQYF
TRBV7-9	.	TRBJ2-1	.	TGTGCCAGCAGCTTTAACAGGGCGGGAGAATGGTCCCGTGAGCAGTTCTTC	CASSFNRAGEWSREQFF
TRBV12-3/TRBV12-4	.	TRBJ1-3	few	TGTGCCAGCAGTTCCTCGAGACTCAGCCCCCTGAACACCATATATTTT	CASSSSRLSPLNTIYF
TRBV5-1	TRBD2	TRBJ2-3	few	TGCGCCAGCAGCTTGGTTAGCGGGAGTGGGGCAGATACGCAGTATTTT	CASSLVSGSGADTQYF
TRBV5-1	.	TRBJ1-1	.	TGCGCCAGCAGCTTCGGAACCAACACTGAAGCTTTCTTT	CASSFGTNTEAFF
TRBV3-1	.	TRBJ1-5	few	TGTGCCAGCAGTCATCAGGGATATAATCAGCCCCAGCATTTT	CASSHQGYNQPQHF
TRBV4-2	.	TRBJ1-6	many	TGTGCCAGCAGCCAAGCGGGGGTAGGGTCACCCCTCCACTTT	CASSQAGVGSPLHF
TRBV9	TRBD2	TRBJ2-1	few	TGTGCCAGCAGTCCCCGGGGACTAGCGGATAACAATGAGCAGTTCTTC	CASSPRGLADNNEQFF
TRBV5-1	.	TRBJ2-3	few	TGCGCCAGCAGCTTGGACTCGTCCACAGATACGCAGTATTTT	CASSLDSSTDTQYF